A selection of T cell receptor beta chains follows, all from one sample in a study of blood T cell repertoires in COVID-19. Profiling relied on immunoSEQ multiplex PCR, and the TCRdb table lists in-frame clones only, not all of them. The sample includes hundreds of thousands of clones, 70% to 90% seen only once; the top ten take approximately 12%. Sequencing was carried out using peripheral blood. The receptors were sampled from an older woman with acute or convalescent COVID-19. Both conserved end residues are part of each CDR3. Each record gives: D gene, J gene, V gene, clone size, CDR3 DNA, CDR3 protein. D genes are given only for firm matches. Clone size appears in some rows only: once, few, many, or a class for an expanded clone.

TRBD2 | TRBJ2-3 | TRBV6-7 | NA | TGTGCCAGCACCTTCCTCGGGGGGGCTAGCACAGATACGCAGTATTTT | CASTFLGGASTDTQYF
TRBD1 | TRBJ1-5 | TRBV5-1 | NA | TGCGCCAGCAGCTGGGACAGCTATAGCAATCAGCCCCAGCATTTT | CASSWDSYSNQPQHF
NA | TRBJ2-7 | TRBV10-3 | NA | TGTGCCATCAGTGAGTCTAGTGGGGGCTCCCACGAGCAGTACTTC | CAISESSGGSHEQYF
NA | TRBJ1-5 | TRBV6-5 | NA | TGTGCCAGCAGTCAGGGGTTCGGCAATCAGCCCCAGCATTTT | CASSQGFGNQPQHF
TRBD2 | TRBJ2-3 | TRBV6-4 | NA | TGTGCCAGCAGACCACTAGCGGGGGGCACAGATACGCAGTATTTT | CASRPLAGGTDTQYF
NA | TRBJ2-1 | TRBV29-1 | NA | TGCAGCGTTGTGACGGGTAGCTCCTACAATGAGCAGTTCTTC | CSVVTGSSYNEQFF
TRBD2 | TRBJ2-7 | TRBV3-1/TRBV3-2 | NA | TGTGCCAGCAGCGGGGGGGGTTATGAGCAGTACTTC | CASSGGGYEQYF
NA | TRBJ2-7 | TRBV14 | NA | TGTGCCAGCAGCCAACTCCGAGGGCAGGGGTTCGGCGAGCAGTACTTC | CASSQLRGQGFGEQYF
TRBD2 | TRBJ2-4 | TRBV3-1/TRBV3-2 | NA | TGTGCCATTTCTAGCGGGAGCTCCAAAAACATTCAGTACTTC | CAISSGSSKNIQYF
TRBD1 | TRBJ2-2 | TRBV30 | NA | TGTGCCTGGAGCACGACAGGGCTGGTCACCGGGGAGCTGTTTTTT | CAWSTTGLVTGELFF
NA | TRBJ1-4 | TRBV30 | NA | TGTGCCTGGAGTTATCGACAGGTTAATGAAAAACTGTTTTTT | CAWSYRQVNEKLFF
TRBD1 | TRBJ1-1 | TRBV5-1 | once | TGCGCCAGCAGCTTGGAAGGGGGCGCGCAGAGCTCCGAAGCTTTCTTT | CASSLEGGAQSSEAFF
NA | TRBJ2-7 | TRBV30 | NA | TGTGCCTGGAGTGTCACAGGGATGCCCTACGAGCAGTACTTC | CAWSVTGMPYEQYF
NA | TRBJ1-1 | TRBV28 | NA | TGTGCCAGCAGCCCCGGAGACAGCCTAACTGAAGCTTTCTTT | CASSPGDSLTEAFF
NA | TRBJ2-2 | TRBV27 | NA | TGTGCCAGCAGTTTAGTCAGGGCCAGGACCGGGGAGCTGTTTTTT | CASSLVRARTGELFF
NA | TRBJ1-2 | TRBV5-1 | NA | TGCGCCAGCAGCTTTCAAGGAAATAAGGGGGAAGGCTACACCTTC | CASSFQGNKGEGYTF
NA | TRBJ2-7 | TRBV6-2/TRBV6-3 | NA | TGTGCCAGCAGTTACTCGAGCCGGGCCCGGGGCTACGAGCAGTACTTC | CASSYSSRARGYEQYF
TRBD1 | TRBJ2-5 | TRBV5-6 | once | TGTGCCAGCAGCTTCGGACAGGGGGCATTGGGGCAAGAGACCCAGTACTTC | CASSFGQGALGQETQYF
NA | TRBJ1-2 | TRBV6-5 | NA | TGTGCCAGCAGTTACCGGGGGAGCGGCTACACCTTC | CASSYRGSGYTF
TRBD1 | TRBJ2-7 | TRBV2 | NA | TGTGCCAGCAGGGCCCCCAGAGGGACAGGGGTCTACGAGCAGTACTTC | CASRAPRGTGVYEQYF
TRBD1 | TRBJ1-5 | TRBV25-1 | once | TGTGCCAGCAGTGAACCCCCTGGGACAGGGGATTTTCAGCCCCAGCATTTT | CASSEPPGTGDFQPQHF
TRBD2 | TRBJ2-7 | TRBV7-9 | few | TGTGCCAGCAGCTTAGGGCGGCGGGAGGGCGACGAGCAGTACTTC | CASSLGRREGDEQYF
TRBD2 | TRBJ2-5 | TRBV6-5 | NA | TGTGCCAGCAGGATGACTAGCGGGGAGACCCAGTACTTC | CASRMTSGETQYF
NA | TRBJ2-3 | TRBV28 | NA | TGTGCCAGCAGTTTTCCAGGGGACGGCACAGATACGCAGTATTTT | CASSFPGDGTDTQYF
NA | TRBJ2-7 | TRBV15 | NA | TGTGCCACCAGCTCTACCATGGCAGGGGACTACGAGCAGTACTTC | CATSSTMAGDYEQYF
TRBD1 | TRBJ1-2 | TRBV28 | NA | TGTGCCAGCAAGTACAGGGGGCGAGCTTATGGCTACACCTTC | CASKYRGRAYGYTF
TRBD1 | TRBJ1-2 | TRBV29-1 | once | TGCAGCGTGGGGACAGGGTGGGGTGAGGGCTACACCTTC | CSVGTGWGEGYTF
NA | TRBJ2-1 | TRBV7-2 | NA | TGTGCCAGCAGCCTCGGGACTGGGGGAGATGAGCAGTTCTTC | CASSLGTGGDEQFF
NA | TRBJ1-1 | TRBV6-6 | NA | TGTGCCAGCAGTCCCCGCGGGAGACAGAACACTGAAGCTTTCTTT | CASSPRGRQNTEAFF
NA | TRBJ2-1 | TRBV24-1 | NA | TGTGCCACCAGTGATTTGCAAGCCGGTAATGAGCAGTTCTTC | CATSDLQAGNEQFF
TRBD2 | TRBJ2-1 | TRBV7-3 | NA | TGTGCCAGCAGCTCTTACGACTGGACTAGCGGGGGTGAAGAGCAGTTCTTC | CASSSYDWTSGGEEQFF
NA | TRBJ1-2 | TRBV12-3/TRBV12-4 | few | TGTGCCAGCAGTCCGTGGGAGTATGGCTACACCTTC | CASSPWEYGYTF
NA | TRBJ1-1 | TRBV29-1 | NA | TGCAGCGTTGATATGGGGCTAGGCACTGAAGCTTTCTTT | CSVDMGLGTEAFF
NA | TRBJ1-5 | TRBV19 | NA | TGTGCCAGTAGTATGGGAGAAGGGCAGCCCCAGCATTTT | CASSMGEGQPQHF
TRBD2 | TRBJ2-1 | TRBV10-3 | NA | TGTGCCATCAGACCGGGACTAGCGGGAGTTGAGCAGTTCTTC | CAIRPGLAGVEQFF
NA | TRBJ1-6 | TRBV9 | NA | TGTGCCAGCAGCGTAGTTGGCGGGGACGGGAATTCACCCCTCCACTTT | CASSVVGGDGNSPLHF
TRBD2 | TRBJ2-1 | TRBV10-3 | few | TGTGCCATCAGTGAGGGTAGCGGGGGGGTCATCGATGAGCAGTTCTTC | CAISEGSGGVIDEQFF
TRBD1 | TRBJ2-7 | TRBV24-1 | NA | TGTGCCACCAGTGACTCCGTACAGGGGGAGCAGTACTTC | CATSDSVQGEQYF
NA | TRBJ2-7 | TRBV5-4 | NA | TGTGCCAGCGGGCGGGACAGCCCCTACGAGCAGTACTTC | CASGRDSPYEQYF
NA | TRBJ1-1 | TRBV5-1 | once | TGCGCCAGCAGCTTGGAGCCCTCAAACACTGAAGCTTTCTTT | CASSLEPSNTEAFF
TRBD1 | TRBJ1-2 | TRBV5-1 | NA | TGCGCCAGCTTTCCGGGACAGGGGGCACAGGGCTACACCTTC | CASFPGQGAQGYTF
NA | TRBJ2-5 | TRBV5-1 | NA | TGCGCCAGCAGCTTTAAAGAGACCCAGTACTTC | CASSFKETQYF
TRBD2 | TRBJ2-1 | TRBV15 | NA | TGTGCCACCAGCAGGGGGACCCCGGGACTAGCGAATGAGCAGTTCTTC | CATSRGTPGLANEQFF
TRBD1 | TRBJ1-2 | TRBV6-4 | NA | TGTGCCAGCAGAACCGGGACAGGGACGGGCTACACCTTC | CASRTGTGTGYTF
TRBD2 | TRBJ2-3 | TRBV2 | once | TGTGCCAGCAAGGGACTAGCGGGAGGCACAGATACGCAGTATTTT | CASKGLAGGTDTQYF
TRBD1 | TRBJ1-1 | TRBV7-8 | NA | TGTGCCAGCAGCTACACAGGGGGCTACACTGAAGCTTTCTTT | CASSYTGGYTEAFF
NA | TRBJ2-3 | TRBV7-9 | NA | TGTGCCACCGGGGAGAGGGCCTCCATAGCAGATACGCAGTATTTT | CATGERASIADTQYF
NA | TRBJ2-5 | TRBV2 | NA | TGTGCCAGCAGTGTCTTGCAAGAGACCCAGTACTTC | CASSVLQETQYF
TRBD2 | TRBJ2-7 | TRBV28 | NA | TGTGCCAGCGGACTAGCGGGTTCCGAGCAGTACTTC | CASGLAGSEQYF
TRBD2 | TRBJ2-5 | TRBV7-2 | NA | TGTGCCAGCAGCTTAAGTCCAGCGGGGGGCGGGGAGACCCAGTACTTC | CASSLSPAGGGETQYF
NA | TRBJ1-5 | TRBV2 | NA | TGTGCCAGCAGTGAAACAATTTATAGCAATCAGCCCCAGCATTTT | CASSETIYSNQPQHF
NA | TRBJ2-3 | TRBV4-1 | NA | TGCGCCAGCAGCCAAGACCTCCGGGACACAGATACGCAGTATTTT | CASSQDLRDTDTQYF